This T cell receptor beta chain comes out of a study of fetal regulatory T cell absence and autoimmunity. General study findings and limits: The oligoclonal enrichment was interpreted as supporting antigen-driven pancreatic autoimmunity before birth in IPEX syndrome.

Note on this clone: Its target is unknown.

Only in-frame clones appear in the TCRdb table, and some are missing; sequencing was by immunoSEQ multiplex PCR. This table holds about 95,000 clones, less than 80% found once. The ends were cut back, 9 bases at V and 2 bases at J, with 7 bases in the middle. The CDR3 is 12 residues long. The germline V gene has CDR1 SEHNR and CDR2 FQNEAQ (reference sequence). The receptor was isolated from a male donor with IPEX syndrome. Material for sequencing was pancreas tissue. The chain carries TRBV7-9 and TRBJ2-2; D is uncertain. This chain's CDR3 is CASGRNTGELFF. For the CDR3, the DNA is TGTGCCAGTGGCCGAAACACCGGGGAGCTGTTTTTT.